The rows below give T cell receptor beta chains drawn from one sample of a study of CD8 T cells in Susac syndrome. TCRdb itself ran the immunoSEQ multiplex PCR reads through MiXCR, one entry per CDR3 protein. The sample consists of some 250,000 distinct CDR3 sequences, approximately 95% of them appearing once. The source material was CD4+ T cells from PBMCs. These receptors came from a human donor with Susac syndrome. Both conserved end residues are part of each CDR3.

length: 14
V: TRBV20-1
CDR3: CSGGTSRSKNIQYF

length: 16
V: TRBV19
CDR3: CATHDVGWGLYNEQFF

length: 13
V: TRBV29-1
CDR3: CSVSWTGYYEQYF

length: 15
V: TRBV5-1
CDR3: CASTSLAANTGELFF

length: 16
V: TRBV14
CDR3: CASSQDWSPRAGGYTF

length: 14
V: TRBV20-1
CDR3: CSAARGGTLYEQYF

length: 14
V: TRBV27
CDR3: CASSLSRAGYGYTF

length: 13
V: TRBV9
CDR3: CASSARLTGELFF

length: 14
V: TRBV29-1
CDR3: CSVGSLGGLGEQYF

length: 14
V: TRBV4-2
CDR3: CASSQEVRSYEQYF

length: 10
V: TRBV29-1
CDR3: CSVVRTEAFF

length: 14
V: TRBV5-1
CDR3: CASRFTANSYEQYF

length: 14
V: TRBV3-1
CDR3: CASSQDLRGAMVFF

length: 14
V: TRBV20-1
CDR3: CSARDTSSYNEQFF

length: 12
V: TRBV19
CDR3: CASSSYRDSRYF

length: 16
V: TRBV4-1
CDR3: CASSQERASGSYEQYF

length: 13
V: TRBV7-6
CDR3: CASSFVVGQPQHF

length: 16
V: TRBV1
CDR3: CTSSQEAAKINYEQYF

length: 12
V: TRBV29-1
CDR3: CSVGPGGETQYF

length: 12
V: TRBV6-5
CDR3: CASRGTSYEQYF

length: 11
V: TRBV20-1
CDR3: CSAEQSYGYTF